These T cell receptor beta chains were read from a single sample in a study of cytomegalovirus exposure and HLA in healthy donors. Libraries were prepared by immunoSEQ multiplex PCR; TCRdb keeps only in-frame clonotypes and omits some of them. The sample yields under 150,000 clones, approximately 67% seen once. The specimen was PBMCs. The receptor set was obtained from a man younger than 35 in good health and CMV-seropositive. Each CDR3 is given with its conserved first and last residue.

17	TRBV9	TRBJ2-1	CASSGRRTTSVYNEQFF
12	TRBV10-3	TRBJ2-3	CAIGTGADTQYF
15	TRBV6-5	TRBJ1-6	CASSYGDRGDSPLHF
16	TRBV5-4	TRBJ2-3	CASSPGGTGYTDTQYF
13	TRBV7-6	TRBJ1-4	CASSLQGTEKLFF
12	TRBV25-1	TRBJ2-7	CASRQGLVEQYF
15	TRBV6-6	TRBJ1-2	CASSYSNGFGDGYTF
15	TRBV28	TRBJ1-5	CASSHQGRSNQPQHF
15	TRBV6-5	TRBJ2-2	CASSIDRGQAGELFF
18	TRBV30	TRBJ2-3	CAWGQTSGGVRGTDTQYF
15	TRBV4-2	TRBJ2-3	CASSQDRGGTDTQYF
12	TRBV30	TRBJ2-7	CAWMGDRGEQYF
15	TRBV2	TRBJ1-2	CASSEYQGVGYGYTF
13	TRBV29-1	TRBJ2-3	CSAILGFAGDQYF
16	TRBV9	TRBJ2-1	CASSALQTGYYNEQFF
15	TRBV19	TRBJ1-3	CASSTETGILNTIYF
14	TRBV10-3	TRBJ2-2	CAIRGQGNTGELFF
13	TRBV30	TRBJ1-4	CAHTGHRGEKLFF
15	TRBV11-3	TRBJ2-7	CASSPWTSGGYEQYF
14	TRBV4-1	TRBJ1-2	CASSQVGEDYGYTF
13	TRBV30	TRBJ1-2	CAWSVLAANGYTF
15	TRBV19	TRBJ2-6	CASSILGSGANVLTF
16	TRBV5-1	TRBJ1-2	CASSPGQGQGFAGYTF
13	TRBV5-1	TRBJ2-2	CASSLYSAGELFF
13	TRBV7-9	TRBJ1-1	CASSLGQGAKAFF
17	TRBV5-1	TRBJ2-7	CASSLIIQTGLSYEQYF
15	TRBV13	TRBJ2-7	CASSSRTGGSYEQYF
16	TRBV28	TRBJ1-5	CASQGVRSNPNQPQHF
14	TRBV6-1	TRBJ2-3	CASSWTFLTDTQYF
15	TRBV6-5	TRBJ2-5	CASSSQPYGGLTQYF
15	TRBV5-6	TRBJ2-3	CASSSRGPRVDTQYF
16	TRBV2	TRBJ1-1	CASSETGNGMNTEAFF
11	TRBV20-1	TRBJ1-1	CSGIGGAEAFF
17	TRBV7-9	TRBJ1-5	CASSLETGIFGNQPQHF
16	TRBV4-1	TRBJ2-7	CASSQTGGRSYAEQYF
14	TRBV5-1	TRBJ2-7	CASSLNRDFYEQYF
15	TRBV28	TRBJ2-1	CAGSGRESSYNEQFF
15	TRBV19	TRBJ1-2	CASSTHWTANYGYTF
18	TRBV11-2	TRBJ2-2	CASSPILHRDLNTGELFF
12	TRBV29-1	TRBJ1-2	CSVEGQGGGYTF
16	TRBV11-2	TRBJ2-1	CASSLPTSGRYNEQFF
14	TRBV28	TRBJ1-2	CASSLGAGPYGYTF
14	TRBV4-1	TRBJ1-2	CASSLHRGNYGYTF
16	TRBV28	TRBJ1-2	CASSLSGQTAWGGYTF
16	TRBV6-1	TRBJ1-5	CASSEYSPNSNQPQHF
15	TRBV2	TRBJ1-2	CASSVSGGQVDGYTF
15	TRBV6-5	TRBJ2-7	CASSYKTGGPYEQYF
16	TRBV6-6	TRBJ2-1	CASSYSGGAGYNEQFF
15	TRBV6-5	TRBJ1-2	CASSYIRGANYGYTF
15	TRBV7-6	TRBJ1-1	CASSLGGNEGTEAFF